This is a list of T cell receptor beta chains from one sample in a study of cytomegalovirus exposure and HLA in healthy donors. Profiled with immunoSEQ multiplex PCR; TCRdb holds only in-frame clones, not every one. Among 100,000 to 150,000 clones, 65% to 80% were seen once, and the ten largest hold approximately 4.5%. The sample consisted of PBMCs. These receptors all stem from a male donor in good health and CMV-seropositive. Each CDR3 is given with its conserved first and last residue. Only part of the rows carry a size: once, few, many, or a class if the clone is expanded.

V: TRBV7-9; J: TRBJ2-5; size: NA; CDR3: CASSLPDSADQETQYF
V: TRBV2; J: TRBJ1-2; size: NA; CDR3: CASSGQQVLFDYGYTF
V: TRBV11-2; J: TRBJ2-3; size: few; CDR3: CASSLTGTPTDTQYF
V: TRBV7-3; J: TRBJ2-3; size: NA; CDR3: CASSSIAGTDTQYF
V: TRBV2; J: TRBJ1-5; size: NA; CDR3: CASSENGGGYQPQHF
V: TRBV7-3; J: TRBJ2-2; size: NA; CDR3: CASSSIRGTGELFF
V: TRBV4-2; J: NA; size: NA; CDR3: CASSQEVGQGAYEQYF
V: TRBV7-8; J: TRBJ1-5; size: NA; CDR3: CASSLVGQGGQPQHF
V: TRBV14; J: TRBJ2-3; size: NA; CDR3: CASSQGLAGALWGTDTQYF
V: TRBV5-4; J: TRBJ1-2; size: NA; CDR3: CASSTPAGGHGYTF
V: TRBV28; J: TRBJ2-7; size: few; CDR3: CASSRGQSTYEQYF
V: TRBV2; J: TRBJ1-5; size: NA; CDR3: CASSPQGGSNQPQHF
V: TRBV9; J: TRBJ2-1; size: NA; CDR3: CASSVGLTARRDNEQFF
V: TRBV2; J: TRBJ1-2; size: few; CDR3: CASSEAGLGRYGYTF
V: TRBV29-1; J: TRBJ2-7; size: NA; CDR3: CSVWGGLAGYEQYF
V: TRBV28; J: TRBJ1-4; size: NA; CDR3: CATQGGEGKLFF
V: TRBV28; J: TRBJ1-3; size: NA; CDR3: CALLPQGRTGNTIYF
V: TRBV9; J: TRBJ1-2; size: NA; CDR3: CASSASGSYGYTF
V: TRBV29-1; J: TRBJ1-2; size: NA; CDR3: CSVVKSGQANYGYTF
V: TRBV6-1; J: TRBJ1-1; size: NA; CDR3: CASSEGLRGGTEAFF
V: TRBV5-4; J: TRBJ2-7; size: few; CDR3: CASSQTGQGYEQYF
V: TRBV28; J: TRBJ2-3; size: NA; CDR3: CASSLPGATDTQYF
V: TRBV18; J: TRBJ2-2; size: NA; CDR3: CASPDSSDTGELFF
V: TRBV28; J: TRBJ1-4; size: NA; CDR3: CASHPEATNEKLFF
V: TRBV5-1; J: TRBJ2-5; size: NA; CDR3: CASSLARVEETQYF
V: TRBV7-3; J: TRBJ2-1; size: NA; CDR3: CASSFLPRGSYNEQLF
V: TRBV9; J: TRBJ2-3; size: NA; CDR3: CASSVAGGTDTRYF
V: TRBV4-1; J: TRBJ2-1; size: NA; CDR3: CASSPPNGRLTNEQFF
V: TRBV6-1; J: TRBJ1-2; size: NA; CDR3: CASSASQGRYGYGYTF
V: TRBV9; J: TRBJ2-7; size: NA; CDR3: CAILHRYFPTTEQYF
V: TRBV7-7; J: TRBJ2-1; size: NA; CDR3: CASSPGLAGHNEQFF
V: TRBV6-1; J: TRBJ2-3; size: NA; CDR3: CASTLTSTDTQYF
V: TRBV6-5; J: TRBJ2-1; size: NA; CDR3: CASSYIGQQQFF
V: TRBV5-4; J: TRBJ1-1; size: few; CDR3: CASRGGGLSTEAFF
V: TRBV18; J: TRBJ2-7; size: NA; CDR3: CASSPGTGQYEQYF
V: TRBV18; J: TRBJ2-7; size: NA; CDR3: CASSLGGDEQYF
V: TRBV6-4; J: TRBJ1-5; size: NA; CDR3: CASSDSIRGLMPQHF
V: TRBV28; J: TRBJ2-3; size: once; CDR3: CASSQTSGGADTQYF
V: TRBV5-1; J: TRBJ2-5; size: NA; CDR3: CASSFSRTEGEETQYF
V: TRBV6-5; J: TRBJ1-6; size: NA; CDR3: CASTYTGQYNSPLHF
V: TRBV18; J: TRBJ1-1; size: NA; CDR3: CASSPLRQQNTEAFF
V: TRBV18; J: TRBJ2-7; size: NA; CDR3: CASSPRTGGRKEQYF
V: TRBV28; J: TRBJ2-3; size: few; CDR3: CASRNRDSDTQYF
V: TRBV7-2; J: TRBJ2-1; size: NA; CDR3: CASSPGLAGGPNYNEQFF
V: TRBV29-1; J: TRBJ2-7; size: NA; CDR3: CSVGLAPGGEQYF
V: TRBV10-3; J: TRBJ2-1; size: once; CDR3: CAISRDLPTLGEQFF
V: TRBV28; J: TRBJ1-5; size: NA; CDR3: CASSLVERQPQHF
V: TRBV28; J: TRBJ1-6; size: few; CDR3: CASSLGRRSSPLHF
V: TRBV27; J: TRBJ2-3; size: once; CDR3: CASSSFGGSRTDTQYF
V: TRBV19; J: TRBJ1-2; size: NA; CDR3: CASTLLGSGNYGYTF
V: TRBV6-1; J: TRBJ2-2; size: NA; CDR3: CATPGGLVTRELFF
V: TRBV5-6; J: TRBJ1-5; size: few; CDR3: CASSLRWSGDSNQPQHF
V: TRBV9; J: TRBJ2-1; size: once; CDR3: CASSVGLSSYNEQFF
V: TRBV5-1; J: TRBJ1-1; size: NA; CDR3: CASIPREGATEAFF
V: TRBV30; J: TRBJ1-3; size: NA; CDR3: CACQRSSGNTIYF
V: TRBV6-5; J: TRBJ1-5; size: NA; CDR3: CASSYSGHDSNQPQHF
V: TRBV4-2; J: TRBJ2-7; size: NA; CDR3: CASSQEGIGTGGHEQYF
V: TRBV28; J: TRBJ2-6; size: NA; CDR3: CASSSTGSSGANGLTF
V: TRBV6-5; J: TRBJ2-2; size: NA; CDR3: CASSFSFREIDGELFF